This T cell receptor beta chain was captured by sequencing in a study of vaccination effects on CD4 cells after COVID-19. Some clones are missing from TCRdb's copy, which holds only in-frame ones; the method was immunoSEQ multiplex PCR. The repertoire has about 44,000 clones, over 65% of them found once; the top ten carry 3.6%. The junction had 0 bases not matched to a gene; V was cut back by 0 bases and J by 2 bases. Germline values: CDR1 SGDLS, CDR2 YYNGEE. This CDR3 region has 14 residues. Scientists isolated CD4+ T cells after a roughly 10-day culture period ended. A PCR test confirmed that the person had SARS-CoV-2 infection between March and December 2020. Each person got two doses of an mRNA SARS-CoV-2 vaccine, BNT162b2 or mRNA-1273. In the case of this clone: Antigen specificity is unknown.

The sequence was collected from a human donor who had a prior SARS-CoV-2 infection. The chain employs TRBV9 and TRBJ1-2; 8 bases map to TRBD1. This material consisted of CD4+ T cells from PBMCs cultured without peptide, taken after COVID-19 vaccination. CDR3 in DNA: TGTGCCAGCAGCGTAGGACAGGGGAACTATGGCTACACCTTC. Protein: CASSVGQGNYGYTF. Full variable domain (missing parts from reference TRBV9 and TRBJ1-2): DSGVTQTPKHLITATGQRVTLRCSPRSGDLSVYWYQQSLDQGLQFLIQYYNGEERAKGNILERFSAQQFPDLHSELNLSSLELGDSALYFCASSVGQGNYGYTFGSGTRLTVV.